The 29 T cell receptor beta chains listed next were all sequenced from one sample in a study of cytomegalovirus exposure and HLA in healthy donors (dated by TCRdb to between 2016 and 2019). The protocol used for the library was the immunoSEQ multiplex PCR assay. For the multiplex PCR, a mixture combining 60 forward primers for TCR Vbeta segments and 13 reverse primers for TCR Jbeta segments was used. The table was pulled from immuneACCESS by TCRdb, which kept in-frame rearrangements only. Such tables lose some clones; where checked, under half of the loss comes from unresolved V genes, and the rest has no known cause. In all, the sample holds 170,000 or so clones, and 79% of those were seen once. The ten largest clonotypes hold roughly 0.76% of the sample. The material sequenced was PBMCs. The receptors stem from a woman in her thirties or forties in good health and CMV-seronegative.

This chain uses TRBV6-6 with TRBJ2-7, with D possibly matching TRBD2 (5 bases). Germline V lookup: CDR1 MNHNY, CDR2 SVGAGI (reference sequence). The CDR3 has 16 residues. Trimming stripped 0 bases from V and 0 bases from J, with 12 bases between. The chain's CDR3 is CASSYSGGRISYEQYF. CDR3 in DNA: TGTGCCAGCAGTTACTCGGGTGGGAGAATCTCCTACGAGCAGTACTTC.

Concerning this clone itself: The sample carries other DNA sequences with the same CDR3. The chain employs TRBV5-1 and TRBJ1-2; 7 nucleotides agree with TRBD1. The V gene end was trimmed by 0 bases and the J gene end by 1 base; junction bases not matched to a gene: 0. The CDR3 loop spans 14 amino acids. In germline, CDR1 is SGHRS, CDR2 YFSETQ. This CDR3 reads CASSLGQGNYGYTF. The CDR3 DNA is TGCGCCAGCAGCTTGGGACAGGGTAACTATGGCTACACCTTC. Filled out from reference TRBV5-1 and TRBJ1-2, the complete variable domain reads KAGVTQTPRYLIKTRGQQVTLSCSPISGHRSVSWYQQTPGQGLQFLFEYFSETQRNKGNFPGRFSGRQFSNSRSEMNVSTLELGDSALYLCASSLGQGNYGYTFGSGTRLTVV.

The CDR3: CASSLPIRGNEQFF. The CDR3 DNA is TGTGCCAGCAGTTTACCTATCAGGGGCAATGAGCAGTTCTTC. The chain combines TRBV28 with TRBJ2-1; D possibly corresponds to TRBD1 (6 bases). This CDR3 has 14 amino acids. V shed 2 bases and J shed 6 bases, with 11 bases lying between them. Germline CDR1 MDHEN, CDR2 SYDVKM.

V gene TRBV6-5 combines with J gene TRBJ1-3; D gene ambiguous. CDR3 length: 16 residues. In germline, CDR1 is MNHEY, CDR2 SVGAGI. With 0 bases removed from V and 2 bases from J, the gap between germline ends came to 11 bases. The CDR3 protein is CASSYSNAPAGNTIYF. The CDR3 DNA is TGTGCCAGCAGTTACTCGAATGCCCCAGCTGGAAACACCATATATTTT.

The rearrangement uses TRBV5-1 and TRBJ2-1; no clear D. Germline assignment: CDR1 SGHRS and CDR2 YFSETQ. V was trimmed by 1 base and J by 9 bases, leaving 5 bases between them. This CDR3 region has 11 residues. The CDR3 sequence is CASSLLSEQFF. The CDR3 nucleotides read TGCGCCAGCAGCTTGCTAAGTGAGCAGTTCTTC.

V is TRBV25-1 and J is TRBJ1-2; maybe TRBD1 (5 bases). V was pared by 4 bases and J by 4 bases, with 7 bases between. CDR1 is MGHDK, CDR2 SYGVNS, per germline. The CDR3 spans 12 residues. The CDR3, as DNA: TGTGCCAGCAGTGCAGGGATCTATGGCTACACCTTC. Translated: CASSAGIYGYTF.

The chain has TRBV29-1 and TRBJ1-2, with 7 nucleotides matching TRBD1. CDR1 is SQVTM, CDR2 ANQGSEA, per germline. This CDR3 spans 14 amino acids. The V and J ends lost 6 bases and 0 bases, in that order; junction bases with no gene match: 7. CDR3 amino acids: CSVIGQEPNYGYTF. Written as DNA, the CDR3 is TGCAGCGTAATAGGACAGGAGCCTAACTATGGCTACACCTTC.

This clone was picked up a small number of times. The chain employs TRBV9 and TRBJ2-3; a possible D gene is TRBD2 (5 bases). Trimming took off 8 bases at V and 2 bases at J, with 9 bases between the two ends. The CDR3 is 12 residues long. Looked up from germline, CDR1 is SGDLS and CDR2 is YYNGEE. As DNA, the CDR3 is TGTGCCAGTGCGGGCGACACAGATACGCAGTATTTT. Translated: CASAGDTDTQYF.

The chain carries TRBV5-1 and TRBJ1-1; TRBD1 agrees at 12 bases. CDR1 SGHRS and CDR2 YFSETQ come from the germline V gene. J gave up 6 bases and V 5 bases, and 8 bases lay outside the gene matches. The CDR3 covers 15 residues. Here the CDR3 reads CASRRDRGQKAEAFF. The CDR3 DNA reads as TGCGCCAGCAGACGGGACAGGGGGCAGAAGGCTGAAGCTTTCTTT.

The chain combines TRBV4-2 with TRBJ1-1; no clear D gene. Per the germline V gene, CDR1 is LGHNA and CDR2 is YNFKEQ. Trimming pared 1 base from V and 2 bases from J, leaving 11 bases between. CDR3 size: 15 residues. The CDR3 sequence: CASSQVKGGNTEAFF. DNA of the CDR3: TGTGCCAGCAGCCAAGTCAAGGGAGGAAACACTGAAGCTTTCTTT.

The chain couples TRBV6-5 to TRBJ2-1; D possibly corresponds to TRBD2 (5 bases). V gave up 2 bases and J gave up 5 bases, with 10 bases separating them. The CDR3 covers 14 residues. Germline V gene lookup returns CDR1 MNHEY and CDR2 SVGAGI. The chain's CDR3 is CASSYARADNEQFF. The CDR3 DNA follows: TGTGCCAGCAGTTACGCCCGAGCGGACAATGAGCAGTTCTTC.

Ten or more counts support this clone. The chain employs TRBV5-6 and TRBJ2-1; TRBD2 aligns across 9 bases. The J segment lost 6 bases and the V segment lost 2 bases, leaving 0 bases of the junction unmatched. CDR3 size: 13 residues. Germline CDR1 and CDR2: SGHDT and YYEEEE. Here the CDR3 reads CASSLLAGNEQFF. CDR3 in DNA: TGTGCCAGCAGCTTACTAGCGGGCAATGAGCAGTTCTTC.

This chain connects TRBV6-5 to TRBJ1-1; possibly TRBD1 for D (6 bases). The V gene lost 6 bases and the J gene lost 0 bases, with 14 bases spanning the gap. This CDR3 region has 15 residues. Germline CDR1 reads MNHEY; CDR2 reads SVGAGI. In DNA form, the CDR3 reads TGTGCCAGCAGGGCACAGGGTCTCATGAACACTGAAGCTTTCTTT. The encoded protein is CASRAQGLMNTEAFF.

This chain links TRBV19 with TRBJ2-1; 10 nucleotides align to TRBD2. Germline V gene data show CDR1 as LNHDA and CDR2 as SQIVND (reference sequence). The CDR3 consists of 17 residues. The V gene end was trimmed by 1 base and the J gene end by 5 bases; junction bases not matched to a gene: 8. The CDR3 spells CASSIGVGLAPNNEQFF. In DNA form, the CDR3 reads TGTGCCAGTAGTATAGGGGTGGGACTAGCGCCTAACAATGAGCAGTTCTTC.

The rearrangement joins TRBV5-1 to TRBJ2-7, with D maybe TRBD1 (5 bases). The V gene lost 1 base and the J gene lost 2 bases, with 13 bases spanning the gap. This CDR3 has 15 amino acids. CDR1 and CDR2 (germline): SGHRS, YFSETQ. The CDR3 protein is CASSLFGRVAYEQYF. In DNA form, the CDR3 reads TGCGCCAGCAGCTTGTTCGGCAGGGTGGCCTACGAGCAGTACTTC.

The chain has TRBV6-1 and TRBJ2-5; 14 nucleotides line up with TRBD2. J gave up 0 bases and V 0 bases, and 6 bases lay outside the gene matches. Germline V gene data show CDR1 as MNHNS and CDR2 as SASEGT. The CDR3 contains 19 residues. CDR3 coding DNA: TGTGCCAGCAGTGAAGCGGGGACTAGCGGGGGAACGTACCAAGAGACCCAGTACTTC. This codes for CASSEAGTSGGTYQETQYF.

The rearrangement joins TRBV6-1 to TRBJ1-4; D unresolved. V lost 2 bases, J lost 3 bases, and 13 bases lay in between. This CDR3 contains 16 residues. Germline assignment: CDR1 MNHNS and CDR2 SASEGT. The CDR3 spells CASSEPLGVPNEKLFF. CDR3 DNA: TGTGCCAGCAGTGAACCCCTCGGGGTACCTAATGAAAAACTGTTTTTT.

V is TRBV14 and J is TRBJ2-3; tentatively, D is TRBD2 (5 bases). Trimming removed 1 base from V and 8 bases from J, with 13 bases in between. Germline V CDR1 and CDR2: SGHDN, FVKESK. This CDR3 contains 14 residues. The CDR3 is CASSQVAASTTQYF. The CDR3 DNA follows: TGTGCCAGCAGCCAAGTGGCCGCTAGCACTACGCAGTATTTT.

The chain uses TRBV18 and TRBJ2-3; TRBD2 might be the D (6 bases). The CDR3 extends over 15 amino acids. V was pared by 5 bases and J by 2 bases, with 14 bases between. CDR1 and CDR2 (germline): KGHSH, LQKENI. The chain's CDR3 is CASSSRGGATDTQYF. DNA of the CDR3: TGTGCCAGCTCAAGCCGCGGAGGGGCCACAGATACGCAGTATTTT. The variable domain in full, completed from reference TRBV18 and TRBJ2-3, reads NAGVMQNPRHLVRRRGQEARLRCSPMKGHSHVYWYRQLPEEGLKFMVYLQKENIIDESGMPKERFSAEFPKEGPSILRIQQVVRGDSAAYFCASSSRGGATDTQYFGPGTRLTVL.

Only one count was recorded for this clone. The genes are TRBV6-1 and TRBJ2-5; possibly TRBD1 for D (6 bases). CDR3 length: 15 residues. CDR1 and CDR2 (germline): MNHNS, SASEGT. V shed 4 bases and J shed 5 bases, with 17 bases lying between them. CDR3 region: CASSAGTRPRETQYF. The CDR3 bases are TGTGCCAGCAGTGCAGGGACAAGGCCCCGGGAGACCCAGTACTTC.

This rearrangement joins TRBV28 to TRBJ1-4, with D possibly being TRBD1 (5 bases). The CDR3 contains 15 residues. V shed 6 bases and J shed 0 bases, with 11 bases lying between them. CDR1 and CDR2 (germline): MDHEN, SYDVKM. The CDR3 loop is CASRGREATNEKLFF. The CDR3 nucleotides are TGTGCCAGCAGGGGCAGGGAAGCAACTAATGAAAAACTGTTTTTT.

The chain couples TRBV13 to TRBJ2-7, with 12 bases lining up with TRBD1. The CDR3 is 15 residues long. The junction had 7 bases not matched to a gene; V was cut back by 5 bases and J by 5 bases. Germline-derived CDR1 and CDR2 are PRHDT and FYEKMQ (reference sequence). CDR3 region: CASSPGTGGEDEQYF. The CDR3 DNA follows: TGTGCCAGCAGCCCCGGGACAGGGGGCGAGGACGAGCAGTACTTC.

The CDR3 is CASSPEASGSRKQYF. CDR3 nucleotide sequence: TGCGCCAGCAGCCCGGAGGCTAGCGGGAGTAGGAAGCAGTACTTC. V usage is TRBV5-1 and J usage is TRBJ2-7; 10 bases map to TRBD2. The CDR3 extends over 15 amino acids. Germline lookup yields CDR1 SGHRS and CDR2 YFSETQ. The junction had 12 bases not matched to a gene; V was cut back by 4 bases and J by 8 bases. The whole variable domain, filled in from reference TRBV5-1 and TRBJ2-7, reads KAGVTQTPRYLIKTRGQQVTLSCSPISGHRSVSWYQQTPGQGLQFLFEYFSETQRNKGNFPGRFSGRQFSNSRSEMNVSTLELGDSALYLCASSPEASGSRKQYFGPGTRLTVT.

This chain uses TRBV15 with TRBJ1-5; D gene unclear. V lost 1 base and J 4 bases, leaving 2 bases between the germline ends. CDR1 is LNHNV and CDR2 is YYDKDF in the germline V gene (reference sequence). This CDR3 region has 12 residues. The CDR3 DNA is TGTGCCACCAGCAGAGTAAATCAGCCCCAGCATTTT. This codes for CATSRVNQPQHF. Complete variable domain (other parts from reference TRBV15 and TRBJ1-5): DAMVIQNPRYQVTQFGKPVTLSCSQTLNHNVMYWYQQKSSQAPKLLFHYYDKDFNNEADTPDNFQSRRPNTSFCFLDIRSPGLGDTAMYLCATSRVNQPQHFGDGTRLSIL.

The sample holds a few counts of this clone. V is TRBV11-1 and J is TRBJ2-1; D may be TRBD1 (5 bases). Germline V gene lookup returns CDR1 SGHAT and CDR2 FQDESV (reference sequence). This CDR3 is 14 amino acids long. The germline V and J ends were trimmed by 9 bases and 9 bases, with 21 bases remaining between them. In DNA, the CDR3 is TGTGCCAGTTCAGCTTTGGGGCCCTACGGTGAGCAGTTCTTC. Translation: CASSALGPYGEQFF. Full variable domain (remainder filled in from reference TRBV11-1 and TRBJ2-1): EAEVAQSPRYKITEKSQAVAFWCDPISGHATLYWYRQILGQGPELLVQFQDESVVDDSQLPKDRFSAERLKGVDSTLKIQPAELGDSAMYLCASSALGPYGEQFFGPGTRLTVL.

This chain links TRBV19 with TRBJ2-1; 9 nucleotides match TRBD1. CDR3 length: 16 residues. Losses at the gene ends were 6 bases for V and 6 bases for J; bases not matched to a gene: 12. Germline values: CDR1 LNHDA, CDR2 SQIVND (reference sequence). The CDR3 nucleotides are TGTGCCAGTAGGAACCCAACGGGACAGGGCTTCAATGAGCAGTTCTTC. Protein sequence: CASRNPTGQGFNEQFF.

The CDR3 bases are TGTGCCAGCAGCTCTTTAGGGGGTAGTTTTGGCTATGGCTACACCTTC. Its protein product is CASSSLGGSFGYGYTF. The chain has TRBV5-6 and TRBJ1-2; D is possibly TRBD1 (6 bases). This CDR3 has 16 residues. The V end lost 3 bases, the J end lost 4 bases, and 19 bases lay between the germline ends. Germline-derived CDR1 and CDR2 are SGHDT and YYEEEE.

In regard to this clone: At one of its ends the junction is not consistent with the germline gene, which may arise from a read error. V usage is TRBV27 and J usage is TRBJ1-2; 8 bases map to TRBD1. The CDR3 totals 13 residues. The germline CDR1 and CDR2 sequences are MNHEY and SMNVEV (reference sequence). The DNA for the CDR3 is TGTGCCAGCAGTTTTCGACAGGGGAACGGCTCCACCTTC. This translates into CASSFRQGNGSTF.

The rearrangement joins TRBV18 to TRBJ2-7, with TRBD1 matching 9 bases. Germline V gives CDR1 KGHSH, CDR2 LQKENI. J was trimmed by 3 bases and V by 0 bases; bases with no gene match: 6. The length of the CDR3 is 16 residues. In DNA form, the CDR3 reads TGTGCCAGCTCACCACCACGGGGACAGGGAAACTACGAGCAGTACTTC. This translates into CASSPPRGQGNYEQYF.